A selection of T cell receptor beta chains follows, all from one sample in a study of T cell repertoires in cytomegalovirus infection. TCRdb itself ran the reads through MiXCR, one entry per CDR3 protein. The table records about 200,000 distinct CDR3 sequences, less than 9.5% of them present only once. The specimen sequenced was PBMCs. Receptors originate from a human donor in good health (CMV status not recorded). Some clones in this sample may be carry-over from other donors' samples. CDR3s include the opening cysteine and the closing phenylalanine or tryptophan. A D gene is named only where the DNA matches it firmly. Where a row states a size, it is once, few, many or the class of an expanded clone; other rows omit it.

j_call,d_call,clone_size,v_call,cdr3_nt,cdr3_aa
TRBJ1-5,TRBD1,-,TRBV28,TGTGCCAGCAGTACCCGACAGGGAAGGGATCAGCCCCAGCATTTT,CASSTRQGRDQPQHF
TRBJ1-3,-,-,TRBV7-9,TGTGCCAGCAGCTACGGTTCTGTATCTGGAAACACCATATATTTT,CASSYGSVSGNTIYF
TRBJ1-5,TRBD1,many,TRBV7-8,TGTGCCAGCAGCCCCACAGGGGGCACTCAGCCCCAGCATTTT,CASSPTGGTQPQHF
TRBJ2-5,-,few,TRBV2,TGTGCCAGCAGCGAGGCGGACGTCCAGTACTTC,CASSEADVQYF
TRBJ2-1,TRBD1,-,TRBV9,TGTGCCAGCAGCGTAGCGTCCGGGACAGGGGCATACAATGAGCAGTTCTTC,CASSVASGTGAYNEQFF
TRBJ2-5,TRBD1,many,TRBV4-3,TGCGCCAGCAGCCAAGACTATAGGACAGGGGAAGAGACCCAGTACTTC,CASSQDYRTGEETQYF
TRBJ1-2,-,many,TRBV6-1,TGTGCCAGCAGTGACAGGAGAGCTAACTATGGCTACACCTTC,CASSDRRANYGYTF
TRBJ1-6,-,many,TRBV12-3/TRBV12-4,TGTGCCAGCAACTCGGGGAATTCACCCCTCCACTTT,CASNSGNSPLHF
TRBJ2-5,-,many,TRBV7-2,TGTGCCAGCAGCCGAACAGGGTCGAGGGAGACCCAGTACTTC,CASSRTGSRETQYF
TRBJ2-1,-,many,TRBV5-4,TGTGCCAGCAGCTCCAATAGTGGTAGGGTGGCCAATGAGCAGTTCTTC,CASSSNSGRVANEQFF
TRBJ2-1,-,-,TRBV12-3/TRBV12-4,TGTGCCACCTCCGGGGGATGGGTGGGCAATGAGCAGTTCTTC,CATSGGWVGNEQFF
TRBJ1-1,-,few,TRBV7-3,TGTGCCAGCAGCTTAACATACGCGAACACTGAAGCTTTCTTT,CASSLTYANTEAFF
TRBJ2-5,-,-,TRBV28,TGTGCCAGCGCGAGGGGAGGGGGCGGCGGAGAGACCCAGTACTTC,CASARGGGGGETQYF
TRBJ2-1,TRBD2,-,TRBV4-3,TGCGCCAGCAGCCCGACTAGCGGGGGGGGTTACAATGAGCAGTTCTTC,CASSPTSGGGYNEQFF
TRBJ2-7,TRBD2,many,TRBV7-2,TGTGCCAGCAGCCCAGCACCCGAAGGACTAGCGGCGACGACCTACGAGCAGTACTTC,CASSPAPEGLAATTYEQYF
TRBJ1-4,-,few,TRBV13,TGTGCCAGCAGCTCAAAAGATGAAAAACTGTTTTTT,CASSSKDEKLFF
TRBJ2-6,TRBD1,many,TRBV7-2,TGTGCCAGCAGCCTAGACAGGGCATTGGGCGGGGCCAACGTCCTGACTTTC,CASSLDRALGGANVLTF
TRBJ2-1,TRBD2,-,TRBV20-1,TGCAGTGTTCTAGCGGGGGGGAAAGATGAGCAGTTCTTC,CSVLAGGKDEQFF
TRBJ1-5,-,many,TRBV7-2,TGTGCCAGCAGCTTAGACGGGGGAAGCAATCAGCCCCAGCATTTT,CASSLDGGSNQPQHF
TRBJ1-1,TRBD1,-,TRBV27,TGTGCCAGCAGTACTTACAGGGGGGACGCTTTCTTT,CASSTYRGDAFF
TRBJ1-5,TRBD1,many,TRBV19,TGTGCCAGTAATGACGGAACCACAGGGGGCCATCAGCCCCAGCATTTT,CASNDGTTGGHQPQHF
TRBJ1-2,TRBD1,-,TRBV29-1,TGCAGCGTCGCACAGGGGGCGGTTAACTATGGCTACACCTTC,CSVAQGAVNYGYTF
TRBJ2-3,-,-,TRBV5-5,TGTGCCAGCAGCTTGTCCGGACAGAGCACAGATACGCAGTATTTT,CASSLSGQSTDTQYF
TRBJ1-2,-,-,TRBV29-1,TGCAGCGTTGAACAAGCGGCCGGCTATGGCTACACCTTC,CSVEQAAGYGYTF
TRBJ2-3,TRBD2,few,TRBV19,TGTGCCAGTAGGCGGGGGACTAGCGGTTTCACAGATACGCAGTATTTT,CASRRGTSGFTDTQYF
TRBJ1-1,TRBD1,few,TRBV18,TGTGCCAGCTCCCCTTTGCCTGGGGACAGTTTAATGAACACTGAAGCTTTCTTT,CASSPLPGDSLMNTEAFF
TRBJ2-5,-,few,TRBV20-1,TGCAGTGCTAGAGCCTCAATAACTGAGACCCAGTACTTC,CSARASITETQYF
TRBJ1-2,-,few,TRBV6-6,TGTGCCAGCAGTTCCTTTGGGGGCGCAGGGCTGGGTGGCTACACCTTC,CASSSFGGAGLGGYTF
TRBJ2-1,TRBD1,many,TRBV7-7,TGTGCCAGCAGCTCTTCTCCGGGACAGGGCTACAATGAGCAGTTCTTC,CASSSSPGQGYNEQFF